The entry below gives a single T cell receptor (beta chain) sequence along with its context. Using immunoSEQ multiplex PCR, the repertoire was profiled, and TCRdb retains in-frame clones only, with some absent. Of about 480,000 clones listed, around 79% are singletons. This sample is part of a study of shared clonotypes between healthy human individuals. CDR1 SGHTA and CDR2 FQGNSA come from the germline V gene. Trimming removed 3 bases from V and 0 bases from J; junction bases left unmatched: 4. The CDR3 totals 15 residues. For genomic DNA, unsorted samples relied on approximately 100 million PBMCs. This TCR was sampled from a woman between 40 and 55 years old in good health. Some clones in this sample may be carry-over from other donors' samples. The chain uses TRBV7-2 and TRBJ1-2; TRBD1 aligns across 7 bases. Sequencing was carried out using PBMCs. This CDR3 is CASSLRGLTNYGYTF. The CDR3, as DNA: TGTGCCAGCAGCTTGAGGGGGCTGACTAACTATGGCTACACCTTC.